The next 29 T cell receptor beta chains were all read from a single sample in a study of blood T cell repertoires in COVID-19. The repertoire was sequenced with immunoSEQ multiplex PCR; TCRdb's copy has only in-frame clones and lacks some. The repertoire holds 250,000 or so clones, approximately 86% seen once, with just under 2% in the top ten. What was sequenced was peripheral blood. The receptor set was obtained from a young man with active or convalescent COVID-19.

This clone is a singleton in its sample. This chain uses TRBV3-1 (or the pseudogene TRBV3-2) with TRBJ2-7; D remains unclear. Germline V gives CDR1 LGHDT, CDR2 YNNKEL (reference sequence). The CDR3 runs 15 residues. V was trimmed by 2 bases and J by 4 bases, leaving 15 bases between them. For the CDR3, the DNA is TGTGCCAGCAGCCAACGCGGCAGCCCGCCTTACGAGCAGTACTTC. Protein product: CASSQRGSPPYEQYF.

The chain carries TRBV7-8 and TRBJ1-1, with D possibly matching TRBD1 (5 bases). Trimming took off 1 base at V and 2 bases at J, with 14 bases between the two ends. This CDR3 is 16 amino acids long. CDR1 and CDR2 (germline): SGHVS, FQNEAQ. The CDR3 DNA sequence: TGTGCCAGCAGCTTAGGTCGGGGGGTCGGCAACACTGAAGCTTTCTTT. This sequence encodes CASSLGRGVGNTEAFF.

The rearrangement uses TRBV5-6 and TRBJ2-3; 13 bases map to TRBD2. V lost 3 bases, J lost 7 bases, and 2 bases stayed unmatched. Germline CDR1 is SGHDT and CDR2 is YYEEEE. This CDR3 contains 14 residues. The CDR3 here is CASSSGLAGHTQYF. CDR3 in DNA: TGTGCCAGCAGCTCGGGACTAGCGGGACATACGCAGTATTTT.

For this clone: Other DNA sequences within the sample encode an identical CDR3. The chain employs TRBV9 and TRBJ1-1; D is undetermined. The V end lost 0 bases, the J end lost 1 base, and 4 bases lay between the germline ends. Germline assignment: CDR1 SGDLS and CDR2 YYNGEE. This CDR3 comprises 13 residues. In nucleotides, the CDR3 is TGTGCCAGCAGCGTAGCGGGGAACACTGAAGCTTTCTTT. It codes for CASSVAGNTEAFF. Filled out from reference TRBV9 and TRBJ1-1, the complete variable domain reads DSGVTQTPKHLITATGQRVTLRCSPRSGDLSVYWYQQSLDQGLQFLIQYYNGEERAKGNILERFSAQQFPDLHSELNLSSLELGDSALYFCASSVAGNTEAFFGQGTRLTVV.

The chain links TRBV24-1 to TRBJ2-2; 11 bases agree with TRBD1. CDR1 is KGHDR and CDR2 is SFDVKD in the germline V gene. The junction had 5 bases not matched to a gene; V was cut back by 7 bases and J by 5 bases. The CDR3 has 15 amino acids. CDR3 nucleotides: TGTGCCACCAGCCACGGGACAGGGGGGACCGGGGAGCTGTTTTTT. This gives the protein CATSHGTGGTGELFF.

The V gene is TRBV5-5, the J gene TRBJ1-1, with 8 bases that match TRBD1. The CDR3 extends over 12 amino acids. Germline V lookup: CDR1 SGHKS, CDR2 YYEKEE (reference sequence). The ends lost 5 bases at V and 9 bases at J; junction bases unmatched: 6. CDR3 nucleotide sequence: TGTGCCAGCAGATTGACAGGGGCCAAAGCTTTCTTT. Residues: CASRLTGAKAFF.

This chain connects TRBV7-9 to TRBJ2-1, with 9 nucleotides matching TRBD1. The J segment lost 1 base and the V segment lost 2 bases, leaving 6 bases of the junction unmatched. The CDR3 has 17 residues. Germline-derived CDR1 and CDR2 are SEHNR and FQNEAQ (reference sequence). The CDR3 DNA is TGTGCCAGCAGCTTATCCTGGGACAGGGTGTCCTACAATGAGCAGTTCTTC. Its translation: CASSLSWDRVSYNEQFF.

The CDR3 nucleotides read TGTGCCAGCAGCGTGACGACAGGGACCTGGGGTGAGGGCTACACCTTC. Translation: CASSVTTGTWGEGYTF. The rearrangement joins TRBV7-8 to TRBJ1-2, with 7 bases identical to TRBD1. Looked up from germline, CDR1 is SGHVS and CDR2 is FQNEAQ. J lost 8 bases, V lost 5 bases, and 17 bases had no gene match. The CDR3 consists of 16 residues. The variable domain in full, completed from reference TRBV7-8 and TRBJ1-2, reads GAGVSQSPRYKVAKRGQDVALRCDPISGHVSLFWYQQALGQGPEFLTYFQNEAQLDKSGLPSDRFFAERPEGSVSTLKIQRTQQEDSAVYLCASSVTTGTWGEGYTFGSGTRLTVV.

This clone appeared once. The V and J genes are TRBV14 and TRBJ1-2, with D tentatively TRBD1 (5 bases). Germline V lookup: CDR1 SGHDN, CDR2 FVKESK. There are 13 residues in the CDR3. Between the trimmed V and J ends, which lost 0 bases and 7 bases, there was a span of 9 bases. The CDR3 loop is CASSQEGVSGYTF. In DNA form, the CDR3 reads TGTGCCAGCAGCCAAGAAGGGGTATCTGGCTACACCTTC.

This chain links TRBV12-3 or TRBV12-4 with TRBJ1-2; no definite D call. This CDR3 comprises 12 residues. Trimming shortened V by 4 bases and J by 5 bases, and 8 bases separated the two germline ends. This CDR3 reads CASSSWAYGYTF. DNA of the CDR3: TGTGCCAGCAGTTCGTGGGCTTATGGCTACACCTTC.

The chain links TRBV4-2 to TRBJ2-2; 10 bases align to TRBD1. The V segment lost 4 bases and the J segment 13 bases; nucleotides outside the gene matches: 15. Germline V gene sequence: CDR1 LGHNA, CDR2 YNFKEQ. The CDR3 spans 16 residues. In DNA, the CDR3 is TGTGCCAGCAGCCCCCTGAGAGGACAGGGGGGCGGGTGGCTGTTTTTT. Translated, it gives CASSPLRGQGGGWLFF.

Written as DNA, the CDR3 is TGTGCCAGCAGTAAGACAGCAACATATGGCTACACCTTC. Protein: CASSKTATYGYTF. The chain couples TRBV27 to TRBJ1-2; D might be TRBD1 (5 bases). The CDR3 contains 13 residues. Germline V gene lookup returns CDR1 MNHEY and CDR2 SMNVEV (reference sequence). Trimming stripped 5 bases from V and 5 bases from J, with 12 bases between.

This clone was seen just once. DNA for the CDR3: TGTGCCAGCAGCCCTGGCTTAGCGGGGGTGAGCTCCTACAATGAGCAGTTCTTC. It specifies CASSPGLAGVSSYNEQFF. V and J are TRBV7-6 and TRBJ2-1, with 9 bases fitting TRBD2. V trimming: 5 bases; J trimming: 0 bases; junction bases outside the gene matches: 11. In germline, CDR1 is SGHVS, CDR2 FNYEAQ. This CDR3 region has 18 residues.

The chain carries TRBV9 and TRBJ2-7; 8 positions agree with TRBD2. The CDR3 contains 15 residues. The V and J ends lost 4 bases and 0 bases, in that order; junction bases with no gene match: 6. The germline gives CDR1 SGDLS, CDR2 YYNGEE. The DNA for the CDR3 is TGTGCCAGCAGCCCCCTCGGGGGGGCCTCCTACGAGCAGTACTTC. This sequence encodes CASSPLGGASYEQYF. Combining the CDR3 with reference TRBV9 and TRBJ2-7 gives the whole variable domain DSGVTQTPKHLITATGQRVTLRCSPRSGDLSVYWYQQSLDQGLQFLIQYYNGEERAKGNILERFSAQQFPDLHSELNLSSLELGDSALYFCASSPLGGASYEQYFGPGTRLTVT.

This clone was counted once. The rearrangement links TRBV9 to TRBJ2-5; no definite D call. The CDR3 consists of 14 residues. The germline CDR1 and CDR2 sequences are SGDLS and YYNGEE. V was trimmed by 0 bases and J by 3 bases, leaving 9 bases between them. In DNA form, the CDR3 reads TGTGCCAGCAGCGTAGGATCTGGAGAAGAGACCCAGTACTTC. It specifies CASSVGSGEETQYF.

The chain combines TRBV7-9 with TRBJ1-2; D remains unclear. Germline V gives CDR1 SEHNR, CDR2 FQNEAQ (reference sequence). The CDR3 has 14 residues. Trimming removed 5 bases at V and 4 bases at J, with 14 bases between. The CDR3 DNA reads TGTGCCAGCAGCGCTCGGGAGGGCGCCTATGGCTACACCTTC. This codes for CASSAREGAYGYTF. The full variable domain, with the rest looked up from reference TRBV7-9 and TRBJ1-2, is DTGVSQNPRHKITKRGQNVTFRCDPISEHNRLYWYRQTLGQGPEFLTYFQNEAQLEKSRLLSDRFSAERPKGSFSTLEIQRTEQGDSAMYLCASSAREGAYGYTFGSGTRLTVV.

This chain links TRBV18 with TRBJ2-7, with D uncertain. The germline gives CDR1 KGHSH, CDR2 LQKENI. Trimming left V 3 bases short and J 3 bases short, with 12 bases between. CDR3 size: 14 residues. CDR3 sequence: CASSPSQSNYEQYF. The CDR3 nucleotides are TGTGCCAGCTCACCTTCACAGTCAAACTACGAGCAGTACTTC.

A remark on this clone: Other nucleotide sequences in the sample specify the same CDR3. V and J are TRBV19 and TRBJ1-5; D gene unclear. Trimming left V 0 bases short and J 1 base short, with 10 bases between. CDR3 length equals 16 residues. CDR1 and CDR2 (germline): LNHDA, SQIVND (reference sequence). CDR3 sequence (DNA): TGTGCCAGTAGTATAGAAGCGGGCTGGAGCAATCAGCCCCAGCATTTT. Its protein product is CASSIEAGWSNQPQHF.

The CDR3 loop reads CASSPTGNYGYTF. The CDR3 DNA follows: TGTGCCAGCAGTCCAACAGGGAACTATGGCTACACCTTC. V usage is TRBV28 and J usage is TRBJ1-2; possibly TRBD1 for D (6 bases). CDR3 length: 13 residues. Germline values: CDR1 MDHEN, CDR2 SYDVKM. The V end was cut by 5 bases, the J end by 2 bases, with 9 bases between.

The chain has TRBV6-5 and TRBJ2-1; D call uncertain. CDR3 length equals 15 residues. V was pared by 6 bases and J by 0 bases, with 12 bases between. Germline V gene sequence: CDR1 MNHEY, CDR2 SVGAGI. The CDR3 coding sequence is TGTGCCAGCAGCCGGTCTCGGAGCTCCTACAATGAGCAGTTCTTC. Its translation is CASSRSRSSYNEQFF.

The CDR3 spells CASSYSMASGNPDTQYF. For the CDR3, the DNA is TGTGCCAGCAGTTACTCGATGGCTAGCGGGAACCCAGATACGCAGTATTTT. The rearrangement uses TRBV6-2 or TRBV6-3 and TRBJ2-3, with 9 bases aligning to TRBD2. The CDR3 totals 17 residues. The germline V gene encodes CDR1 MNHEY and CDR2 SVGEGT. V lost 0 bases, J lost 4 bases, and 8 bases stayed unmatched.

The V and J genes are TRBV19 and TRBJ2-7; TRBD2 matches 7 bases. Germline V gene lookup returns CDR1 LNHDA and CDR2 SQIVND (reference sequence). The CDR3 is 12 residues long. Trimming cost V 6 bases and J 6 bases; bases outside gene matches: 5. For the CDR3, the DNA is TGTGCCAGTAGCCCCTGGGGGGGCGAGCAGTACTTC. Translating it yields CASSPWGGEQYF. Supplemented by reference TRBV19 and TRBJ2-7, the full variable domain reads DGGITQSPKYLFRKEGQNVTLSCEQNLNHDAMYWYRQDPGQGLRLIYYSQIVNDFQKGDIAEGYSVSREKKESFPLTVTSAQKNPTAFYLCASSPWGGEQYFGPGTRLTVT.

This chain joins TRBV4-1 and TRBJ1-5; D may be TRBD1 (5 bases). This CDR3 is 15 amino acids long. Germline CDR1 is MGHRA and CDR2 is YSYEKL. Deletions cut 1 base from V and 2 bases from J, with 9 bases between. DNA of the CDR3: TGCGCCAGCAGCCAAGCCCCAGGGCGCAATCAGCCCCAGCATTTT. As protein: CASSQAPGRNQPQHF.

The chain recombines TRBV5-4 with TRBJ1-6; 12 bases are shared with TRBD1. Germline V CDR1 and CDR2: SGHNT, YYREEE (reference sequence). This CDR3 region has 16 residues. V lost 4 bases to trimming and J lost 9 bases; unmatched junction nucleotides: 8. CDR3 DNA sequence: TGTGCCAGCAGCCCGGGACAGGGGGCGCGGGTTTCACCCCTCCACTTT. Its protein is CASSPGQGARVSPLHF.

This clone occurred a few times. CDR3 in amino acids: CASSLGQGDSPLHF. The CDR3 coding sequence is TGTGCCAGCAGCTTGGGACAGGGGGATTCACCCCTCCACTTT. This chain connects TRBV5-8 to TRBJ1-6, with 9 bases lining up with TRBD1. The CDR3 runs to 14 residues. Germline V gene data show CDR1 as SGHTS and CDR2 as YDEGEE. The J segment lost 8 bases and the V segment lost 0 bases, leaving 0 bases of the junction unmatched.

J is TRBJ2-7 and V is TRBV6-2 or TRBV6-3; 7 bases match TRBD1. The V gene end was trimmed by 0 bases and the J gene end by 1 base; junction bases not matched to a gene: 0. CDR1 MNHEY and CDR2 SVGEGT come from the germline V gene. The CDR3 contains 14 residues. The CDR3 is CASSYSGQSYEQYF. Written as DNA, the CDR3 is TGTGCCAGCAGTTACTCGGGACAGTCCTACGAGCAGTACTTC.

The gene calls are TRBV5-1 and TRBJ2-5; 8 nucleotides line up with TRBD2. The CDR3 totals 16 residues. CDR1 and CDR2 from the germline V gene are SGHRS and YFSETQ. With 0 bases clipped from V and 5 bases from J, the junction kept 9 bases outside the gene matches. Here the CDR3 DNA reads TGCGCCAGCAGCTTGGCCGCGGGGGGAAGGGAGGAGACCCAGTACTTC. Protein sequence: CASSLAAGGREETQYF.

In nucleotides, the CDR3 is TGTGCCAGCACCATCAGGTACAATCAGCCCCAGCATTTT. Protein product: CASTIRYNQPQHF. This chain uses TRBV6-5 with TRBJ1-5; D uncertain. Germline CDR1 reads MNHEY; CDR2 reads SVGAGI. This CDR3 spans 13 amino acids. V lost 7 bases to trimming and J lost 3 bases, with 10 bases between them.

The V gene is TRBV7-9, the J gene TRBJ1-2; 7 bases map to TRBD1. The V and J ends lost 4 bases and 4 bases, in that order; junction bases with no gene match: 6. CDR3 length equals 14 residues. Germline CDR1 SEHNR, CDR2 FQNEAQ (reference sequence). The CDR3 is CASSSDRSGYGYTF. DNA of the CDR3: TGTGCCAGCAGCTCGGACAGGTCGGGCTATGGCTACACCTTC.